This TCR beta chain was captured by sequencing in a study of beta chain features in type 1 diabetes. CD4+ cells of the naive, central memory, regulatory and stem cell-like memory types were sorted via CD45RO/CCR7/CD25/CD127/CD95/CD27. Purity (above 98%) was reached by all sorted populations. Overall study findings and caveats: The similarity of naive, central memory and Treg TCRB repertoires appeared greater among patients than among healthy donors. Possible PCR preference for shorter templates applied equally to patients and controls.

Expressed TCRB transcripts were sequenced because the isolated RNA had all been reverse transcribed beforehand. Measured with immunoSEQ multiplex PCR; TCRdb has only the in-frame clones, and not every one. The sample has more than 300,000 clones, roughly 12% seen once. V shed 4 bases and J 4 bases; nucleotides not matched to a gene: 6. The CDR3 covers 14 residues. Germline V gene sequence: CDR1 SNHLY, CDR2 FYNNEI. This clone showed up just a few times. No antigen is known for it. The sample comprised naive CD4+ T cells from blood. The V call is TRBV2, the J call TRBJ1-2, with TRBD1 identical over 7 bases. This clonotype was sampled from a man aged 18 to 30 in good health. The CDR3 sequence is CASSGQGAGYGYTF. The CDR3 DNA reads TGTGCCAGCAGTGGACAGGGAGCGGGCTATGGCTACACCTTC. Full variable domain (missing parts from reference TRBV2 and TRBJ1-2): EPEVTQTPSHQVTQMGQEVILRCVPISNHLYFYWYRQILGQKVEFLVSFYNNEISEKSEIFDDQFSVERPDGSNFTLKIRSTKLEDSAMYFCASSGQGAGYGYTFGSGTRLTVV.